This T cell receptor (beta chain) originates from a study of blood T cell repertoires in COVID-19. Assay: immunoSEQ multiplex PCR; the TCRdb copy retains only in-frame clones and omits some. The sample carries about 300,000 clones, approximately 86% recorded once. This CDR3 has 12 amino acids. Trimming left V 7 bases short and J 2 bases short, with 8 bases between. Looked up from germline, CDR1 is SGDLS and CDR2 is YYNGEE. The gene calls are TRBV9 and TRBJ2-3; D gene ambiguous. What was sequenced was peripheral blood. The sequence was collected from a man in his sixties or seventies with acute or convalescent COVID-19. The CDR3 here is CASGAATDTQYF. CDR3 nucleotide sequence: TGTGCCAGCGGTGCGGCCACAGATACGCAGTATTTT.